This is a list of T cell receptor beta chains from one sample in a study of blood T cell repertoires in COVID-19. TCRdb's copy holds only in-frame clones and misses some; the assay was immunoSEQ multiplex PCR. This table holds 110,000 or so clones, roughly 80% found once. The sample comprised peripheral blood. All receptors derive from a woman aged 70-85 years with acute or convalescent COVID-19. Both conserved end residues are part of each CDR3. A D gene is named only where the DNA matches it firmly. For some rows the clone size is stated as once, few or many, or as a class when expanded; others skip it.

v_gene,abundance,d_gene,j_gene,CDR3aa,CDR3nt
TRBV30,NA,NA,TRBJ2-6,CAWFGPESGANVLTF,TGTGCCTGGTTTGGGCCGGAATCTGGGGCCAACGTCCTGACTTTC
TRBV12-5,NA,NA,TRBJ1-5,CASDRGSVNQPQHF,TGTGCTAGTGATAGAGGGAGTGTAAATCAGCCCCAGCATTTT
TRBV14,NA,TRBD1,TRBJ1-1,CASSQGQGGTEAFF,TGTGCCAGCAGCCAAGGACAGGGAGGCACTGAAGCTTTCTTT
TRBV5-1,NA,NA,TRBJ1-2,CASSLDQGLNYGYTF,TGCGCCAGCAGCCTTGATCAGGGACTGAACTATGGCTACACCTTC
TRBV30,NA,NA,TRBJ1-1,CAWTKSRDTEAFF,TGTGCCTGGACCAAGTCAAGAGACACTGAAGCTTTCTTT
TRBV18,NA,NA,TRBJ2-5,CASSHGTDVQETQYF,TGTGCCAGCTCACACGGGACTGACGTACAAGAGACCCAGTACTTC
TRBV19,few,NA,TRBJ1-3,CASSYAPGASSGNTIYF,TGTGCCAGCTCTTATGCCCCGGGAGCGAGCTCTGGAAACACCATATATTTT
TRBV6-5,NA,NA,TRBJ1-1,CASSHREGNTEAFF,TGTGCCAGCAGTCACAGGGAGGGGAACACTGAAGCTTTCTTT
TRBV7-9,NA,TRBD2,TRBJ2-1,CASSGTSGEGNEQFF,TGTGCCAGCAGCGGGACTAGCGGGGAAGGCAATGAGCAGTTCTTC
TRBV2,few,TRBD1,TRBJ1-5,CASSRDRGNQPQHF,TGTGCCAGCAGCCGGGACAGGGGCAATCAGCCCCAGCATTTT
TRBV5-1,NA,TRBD1,TRBJ2-5,CASSPMGQGQETQYF,TGCGCCAGCAGCCCCATGGGACAGGGCCAAGAGACCCAGTACTTC
TRBV7-9,few,NA,TRBJ2-5,CASSLTLGQETQYF,TGTGCCAGCAGCTTAACACTAGGGCAAGAGACCCAGTACTTC
TRBV5-1,NA,NA,TRBJ2-5,CASSLGPGGTQETQYF,TGCGCCAGCAGCTTGGGCCCCGGGGGTACCCAAGAGACCCAGTACTTC
TRBV11-2,NA,NA,TRBJ1-2,CASSLNTGLGYGYTF,TGTGCCAGCAGCCTAAATACAGGGCTTGGCTATGGCTACACCTTC
TRBV6-1,NA,NA,TRBJ2-3,CASSEAHGSDTQYF,TGTGCCAGCAGTGAAGCGCACGGGTCAGATACGCAGTATTTT
TRBV2,NA,TRBD1,TRBJ1-1,CASSEHRGSNTEAFF,TGTGCCAGCAGTGAACACAGGGGTAGTAACACTGAAGCTTTCTTT
TRBV19,NA,NA,TRBJ1-2,CASSIFPSDYGYTF,TGTGCCAGTAGTATTTTTCCATCAGACTATGGCTACACCTTC
TRBV29-1,NA,TRBD1,TRBJ1-1,CSVKAGGVNTEAFF,TGCAGCGTTAAGGCAGGGGGAGTAAACACTGAAGCTTTCTTT
TRBV5-6,once,NA,TRBJ1-1,CASSRQKNTEAFF,TGTGCCAGCAGCCGACAGAAGAACACTGAAGCTTTCTTT
TRBV9,NA,NA,TRBJ2-5,CASSQGGDASETQYF,TGTGCCAGCAGCCAGGGGGGCGACGCGTCGGAGACCCAGTACTTC
TRBV24-1,NA,NA,TRBJ1-1,CATSDLGRKAFF,TGTGCCACCAGTGATTTGGGCAGAAAAGCTTTCTTT
TRBV29-1,NA,NA,TRBJ2-7,CSVSSAGTSSGEQYF,TGCAGCGTTTCTTCCGCCGGGACTTCCTCGGGCGAGCAGTACTTC
TRBV5-1,many,NA,TRBJ1-3,CASSLDPGSGNTIYF,TGCGCCAGCAGCTTGGACCCAGGCTCTGGAAACACCATATATTTT
TRBV4-1,once,TRBD1,TRBJ1-5,CASSQEDRVYTPQHF,TGCGCCAGCAGCCAAGAGGACAGGGTATATACGCCCCAGCATTTT
TRBV27,NA,NA,TRBJ1-2,CASSFGGNYGYTF,TGTGCCAGCAGTTTCGGAGGGAACTATGGCTACACCTTC
TRBV6-5,NA,NA,TRBJ2-5,CATLRSAQQETQYF,TGTGCCACCCTACGGAGCGCCCAACAAGAGACCCAGTACTTC
TRBV19,NA,TRBD2,TRBJ2-3,CASSGLASTDTQYF,TGTGCCAGTAGCGGACTAGCCTCCACAGATACGCAGTATTTT
TRBV7-9,few,TRBD1,TRBJ1-3,CASSYRQGATGNTIYF,TGTGCCAGCAGCTACAGACAGGGGGCAACTGGAAACACCATATATTTT
TRBV28,NA,TRBD1,TRBJ1-5,CASSPGGLEPQHF,TGTGCCAGCAGCCCAGGGGGATTGGAGCCCCAGCATTTT
TRBV6-5,NA,NA,TRBJ1-5,CASSYSGGDQPQHF,TGTGCCAGCAGTTACTCTGGAGGGGATCAGCCCCAGCATTTT
TRBV2,NA,NA,TRBJ1-1,CASRSYSSTTEAFF,TGTGCCAGCAGATCCTACAGTAGTACCACTGAAGCTTTCTTT
TRBV30,few,NA,TRBJ2-7,CAWRQGNEQYF,TGTGCCTGGAGGCAGGGTAACGAGCAGTACTTC
TRBV30,NA,TRBD1,TRBJ1-3,CAWSVEGQPISGNTIYF,TGTGCCTGGAGTGTGGAGGGACAGCCTATCTCTGGAAACACCATATATTTT